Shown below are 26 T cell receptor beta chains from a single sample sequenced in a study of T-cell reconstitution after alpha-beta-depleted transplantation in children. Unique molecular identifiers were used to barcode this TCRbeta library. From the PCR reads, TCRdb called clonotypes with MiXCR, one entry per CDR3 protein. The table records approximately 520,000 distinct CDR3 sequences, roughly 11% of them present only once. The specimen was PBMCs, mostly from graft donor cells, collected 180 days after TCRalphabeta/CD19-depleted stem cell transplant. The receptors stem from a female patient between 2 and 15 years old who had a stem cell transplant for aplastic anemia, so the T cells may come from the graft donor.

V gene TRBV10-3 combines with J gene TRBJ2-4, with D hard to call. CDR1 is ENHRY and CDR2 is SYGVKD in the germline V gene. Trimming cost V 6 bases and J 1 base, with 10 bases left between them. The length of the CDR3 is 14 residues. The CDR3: CAIRGLGAKNIQYF. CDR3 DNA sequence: TGTGCCATCAGAGGGCTGGGGGCCAAAAACATTCAGTACTTC.

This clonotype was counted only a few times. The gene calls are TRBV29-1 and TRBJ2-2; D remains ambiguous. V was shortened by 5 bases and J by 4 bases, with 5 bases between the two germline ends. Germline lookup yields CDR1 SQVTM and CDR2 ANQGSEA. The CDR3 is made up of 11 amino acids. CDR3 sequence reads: CSVSSTGELFF. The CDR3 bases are TGCAGCGTTTCTTCCACCGGGGAGCTGTTTTTT.

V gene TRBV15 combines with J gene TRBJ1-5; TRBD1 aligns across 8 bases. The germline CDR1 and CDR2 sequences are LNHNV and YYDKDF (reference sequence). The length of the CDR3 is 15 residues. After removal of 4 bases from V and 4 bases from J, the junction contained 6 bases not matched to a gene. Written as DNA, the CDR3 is TGTGCCACCAGCAACAGGGGGGTGGAAAATCAGCCCCAGCATTTT. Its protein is CATSNRGVENQPQHF.

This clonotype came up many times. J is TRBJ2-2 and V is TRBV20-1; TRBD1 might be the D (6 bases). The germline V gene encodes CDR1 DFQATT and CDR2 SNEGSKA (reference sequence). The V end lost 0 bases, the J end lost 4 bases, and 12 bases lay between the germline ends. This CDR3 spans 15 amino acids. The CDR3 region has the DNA TGCAGTGCTAGAGACAGGGGCAGGGGCACCGGGGAGCTGTTTTTT. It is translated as CSARDRGRGTGELFF.

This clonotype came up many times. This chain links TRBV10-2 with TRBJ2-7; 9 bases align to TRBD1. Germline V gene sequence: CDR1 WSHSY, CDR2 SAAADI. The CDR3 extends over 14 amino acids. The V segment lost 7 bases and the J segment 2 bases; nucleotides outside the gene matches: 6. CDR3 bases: TGCGCCAGCAACAGGGACAGGGCAGCCTACGAGCAGTACGTC. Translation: CASNRDRAAYEQYV.

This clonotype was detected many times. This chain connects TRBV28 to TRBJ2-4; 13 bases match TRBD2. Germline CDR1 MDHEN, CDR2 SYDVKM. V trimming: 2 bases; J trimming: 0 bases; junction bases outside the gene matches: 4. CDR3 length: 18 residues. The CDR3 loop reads CASSLGLAGVIAKNIQYF. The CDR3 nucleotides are TGTGCCAGCAGTTTAGGACTAGCGGGAGTTATAGCCAAAAACATTCAGTACTTC.

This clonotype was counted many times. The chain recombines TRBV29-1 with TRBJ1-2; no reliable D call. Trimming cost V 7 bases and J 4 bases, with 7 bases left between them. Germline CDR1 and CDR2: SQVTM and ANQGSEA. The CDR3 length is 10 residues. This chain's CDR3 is CSALSYGYTF. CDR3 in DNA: TGCAGCGCTCTGAGCTATGGCTACACCTTC.

The CDR3: CASSGLRGAEQYV. Here the CDR3 DNA reads TGTGCCAGCAGCGGACTCAGAGGGGCCGAGCAGTACGTC. The chain joins TRBV6-2 or TRBV6-3 to TRBJ2-7; D may match TRBD1 or TRBD2 (5 bases each). Per the germline V gene, CDR1 is MNHEY and CDR2 is SVGEGT. V was clipped by 6 bases and J by 6 bases, with 15 bases between them. The CDR3 is 13 amino acids.

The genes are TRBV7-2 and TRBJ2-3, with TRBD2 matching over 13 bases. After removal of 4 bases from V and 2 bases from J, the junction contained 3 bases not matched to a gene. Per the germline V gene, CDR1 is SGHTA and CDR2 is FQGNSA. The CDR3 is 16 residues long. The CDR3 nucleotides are TGTGCCAGCAGCTACGGACTAGCGGGGGCCACAGATACGCAGTATTTT. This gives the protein CASSYGLAGATDTQYF. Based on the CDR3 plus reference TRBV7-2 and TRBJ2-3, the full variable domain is GAGVSQSPSNKVTEKGKDVELRCDPISGHTALYWYRQSLGQGLEFLIYFQGNSAPDKSGLPSDRFSAERTGGSVSTLTIQRTQQEDSAVYLCASSYGLAGATDTQYFGPGTRLTVL.

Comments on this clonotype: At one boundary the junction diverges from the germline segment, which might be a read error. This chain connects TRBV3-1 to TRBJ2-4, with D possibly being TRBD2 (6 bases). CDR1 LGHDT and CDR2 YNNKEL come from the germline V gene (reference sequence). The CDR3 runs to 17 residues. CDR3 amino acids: CASCQGLPSWAKNIQYF. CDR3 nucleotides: TGTGCCAGCTGCCAGGGACTCCCGTCGTGGGCCAAAAACATTCAGTACTTC.

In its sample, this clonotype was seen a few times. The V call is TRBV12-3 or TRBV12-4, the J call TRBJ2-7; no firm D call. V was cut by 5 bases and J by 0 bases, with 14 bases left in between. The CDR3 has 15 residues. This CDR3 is CASSPTFWSSYEQYF. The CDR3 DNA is TGTGCCAGCAGTCCAACTTTCTGGAGCTCCTACGAGCAGTACTTC.

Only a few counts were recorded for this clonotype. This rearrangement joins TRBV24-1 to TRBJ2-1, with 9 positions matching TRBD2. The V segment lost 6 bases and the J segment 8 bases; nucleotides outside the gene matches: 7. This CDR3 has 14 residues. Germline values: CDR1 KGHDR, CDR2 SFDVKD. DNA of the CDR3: TGTGCCACCAGTCTTAGCGGGAGCTTTTATGAGCAGTTCTTC. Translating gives CATSLSGSFYEQFF.

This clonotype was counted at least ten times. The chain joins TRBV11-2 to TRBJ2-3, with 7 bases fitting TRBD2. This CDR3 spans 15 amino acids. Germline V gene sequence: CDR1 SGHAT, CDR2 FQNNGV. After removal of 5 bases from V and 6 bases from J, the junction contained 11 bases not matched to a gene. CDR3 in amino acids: CASSDPGLRTDTQYF. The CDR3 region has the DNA TGTGCCAGCAGCGACCCGGGACTACGTACGGATACGCAGTATTTT.

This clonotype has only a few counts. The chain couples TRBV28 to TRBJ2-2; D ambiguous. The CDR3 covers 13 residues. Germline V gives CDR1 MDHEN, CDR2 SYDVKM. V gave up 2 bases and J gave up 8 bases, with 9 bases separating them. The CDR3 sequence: CASSLVAKGELFF. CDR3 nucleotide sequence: TGTGCCAGCAGTTTAGTGGCTAAGGGGGAGCTGTTTTTT.

The DNA for the CDR3 is TGTGCCAGCAGCCACTTGGGGTCCATGAACACTGAAGCTTTCTTT. This gives the protein CASSHLGSMNTEAFF. The chain links TRBV13 to TRBJ1-1, with unresolved D. The germline CDR1 and CDR2 sequences are PRHDT and FYEKMQ (reference sequence). Trimming removed 5 bases from V and 0 bases from J, with 13 bases in between. This CDR3 has 15 residues.

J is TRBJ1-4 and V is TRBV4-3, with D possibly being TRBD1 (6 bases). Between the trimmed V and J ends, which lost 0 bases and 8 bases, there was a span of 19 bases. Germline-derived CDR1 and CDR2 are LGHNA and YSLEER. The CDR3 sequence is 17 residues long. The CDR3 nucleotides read TGCGCCAGCAGCCAAGATCGTGGCGGGGGGCTCGGGGAAAAACTGTTTTTT. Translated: CASSQDRGGGLGEKLFF.

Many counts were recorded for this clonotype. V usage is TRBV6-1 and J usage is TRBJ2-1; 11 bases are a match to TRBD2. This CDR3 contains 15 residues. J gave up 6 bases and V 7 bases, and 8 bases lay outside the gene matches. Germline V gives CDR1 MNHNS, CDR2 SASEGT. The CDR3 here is CASTLGLAGGNEQFF. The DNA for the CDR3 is TGTGCCAGCACCCTGGGGCTAGCGGGAGGCAATGAGCAGTTCTTC.

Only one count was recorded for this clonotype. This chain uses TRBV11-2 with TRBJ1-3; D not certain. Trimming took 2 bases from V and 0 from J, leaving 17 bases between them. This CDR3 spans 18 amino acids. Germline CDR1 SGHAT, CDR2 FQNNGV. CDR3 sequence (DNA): TGTGCCAGCAGCTTATTGTGGGCAGGCGCCAACTCTGGAAACACCATATATTTT. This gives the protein CASSLLWAGANSGNTIYF.

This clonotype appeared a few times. CDR3 sequence: CASSTPSGGAGYEQYF. CDR3 DNA: TGTGCCAGCAGTACCCCTAGCGGGGGGGCCGGTTACGAGCAGTACTTC. The gene calls are TRBV28 and TRBJ2-7; TRBD2 matches 12 bases. Per germline, CDR1 MDHEN and CDR2 SYDVKM. V shed 5 bases and J 4 bases; nucleotides not matched to a gene: 9. The CDR3 consists of 16 residues.

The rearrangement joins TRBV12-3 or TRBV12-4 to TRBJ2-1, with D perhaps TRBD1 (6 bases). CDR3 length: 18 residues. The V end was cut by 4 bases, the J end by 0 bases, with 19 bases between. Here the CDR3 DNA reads TGTGCCAGCAGTTCCGGGACATACACGCTCAGCTCCTACAATGAGCAGTTCTTC. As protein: CASSSGTYTLSSYNEQFF.

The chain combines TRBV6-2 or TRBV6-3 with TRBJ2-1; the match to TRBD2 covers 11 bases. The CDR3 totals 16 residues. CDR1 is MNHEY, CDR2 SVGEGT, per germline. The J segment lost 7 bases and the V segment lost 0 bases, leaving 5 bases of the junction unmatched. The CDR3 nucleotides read TGTGCCAGCAGTTACTCGGTAGCGGGAGGGAGGAATGAGCAGTTCTTC. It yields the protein CASSYSVAGGRNEQFF.

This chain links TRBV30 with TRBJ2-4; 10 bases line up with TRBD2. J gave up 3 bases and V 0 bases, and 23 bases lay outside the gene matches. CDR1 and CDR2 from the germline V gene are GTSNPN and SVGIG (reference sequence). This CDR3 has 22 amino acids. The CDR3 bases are TGTGCCTGGAGTGTAACGGGTGTGAGGACTAGCGGCTGGGAAGTGGGCAAAAACATTCAGTACTTC. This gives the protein CAWSVTGVRTSGWEVGKNIQYF.

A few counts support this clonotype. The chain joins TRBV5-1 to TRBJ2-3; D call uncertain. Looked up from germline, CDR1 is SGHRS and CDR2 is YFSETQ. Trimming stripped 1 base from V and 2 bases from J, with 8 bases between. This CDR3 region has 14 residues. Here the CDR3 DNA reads TGCGCCAGCAGCTTGCAGGCTCCCACAGATACGCAGTATTTT. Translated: CASSLQAPTDTQYF.

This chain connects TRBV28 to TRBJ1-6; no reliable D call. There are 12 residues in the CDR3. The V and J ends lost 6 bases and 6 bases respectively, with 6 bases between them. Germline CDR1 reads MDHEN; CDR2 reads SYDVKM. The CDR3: CASSDANSPLHF. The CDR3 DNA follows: TGTGCCAGCAGCGACGCTAATTCACCCCTCCACTTT.

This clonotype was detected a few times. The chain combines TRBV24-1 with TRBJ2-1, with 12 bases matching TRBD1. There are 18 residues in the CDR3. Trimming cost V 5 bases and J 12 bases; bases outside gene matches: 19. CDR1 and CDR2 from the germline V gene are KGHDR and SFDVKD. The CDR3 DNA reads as TGTGCCACCAGTGCCTTGAACGGATCGGGACAGGGGGCGCGTGGGCAGTTCTTC. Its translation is CATSALNGSGQGARGQFF.

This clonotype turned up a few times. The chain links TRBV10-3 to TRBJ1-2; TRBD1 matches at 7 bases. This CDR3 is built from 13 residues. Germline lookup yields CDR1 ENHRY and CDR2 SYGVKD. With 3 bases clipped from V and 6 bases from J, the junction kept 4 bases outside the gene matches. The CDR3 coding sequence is TGTGCCATCAGTGAACAGGGGTCTAATGGCTACACCTTC. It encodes CAISEQGSNGYTF.